The 31 T cell receptor beta chains reported below all come from one sample, sequenced in a study of CD8 T cells in Susac syndrome. RNA, at roughly 0.45 to 1 ug, was reverse transcribed with random hexamers. TCRdb re-derived calls from the immunoSEQ multiplex PCR reads in MiXCR, one entry per CDR3 protein. In the table there are roughly 110,000 distinct CDR3 sequences, around 92% of which are singletons. Material for sequencing was CD8+ T cells from PBMCs. The receptors were gathered from a human donor in good health.

This rearrangement joins TRBV6-2 or TRBV6-3 to TRBJ2-7, with TRBD2 matching 12 bases. Germline assignment: CDR1 MNHEY and CDR2 SVGEGT. The CDR3 length is 15 residues. J lost 4 bases, V lost 5 bases, and 6 bases had no gene match. The chain's CDR3 is CASSPQTSGSYEQYF. In DNA, the CDR3 is TGTGCCAGCAGTCCCCAGACTAGCGGGAGTTACGAGCAGTACTTC.

The chain employs TRBV19 and TRBJ1-2; D possibly corresponds to TRBD1 (5 bases). V was clipped by 7 bases and J by 5 bases, with 17 bases between them. The CDR3 length is 14 residues. Germline V gene data show CDR1 as LNHDA and CDR2 as SQIVND (reference sequence). The CDR3: CASTPIQAGYGYTF. CDR3 bases: TGTGCCAGTACTCCAATTCAGGCAGGGTATGGCTACACCTTC.

The chain recombines TRBV10-2 with TRBJ1-2, with D perhaps matching TRBD1 (5 bases). Germline CDR1 reads WSHSY; CDR2 reads SAAADI. The CDR3 runs 14 residues. V was cut by 7 bases and J by 3 bases, with 15 bases left in between. The CDR3 nucleotides are TGCGCCAGCACCTCAGGGAAGAAGTACTATGGCTACACCTTC. This codes for CASTSGKKYYGYTF.

The CDR3 coding sequence is TGTGCCAGCAGGCGGGGACTCGCCCAAGAGACCCAGTACTTC. It encodes CASRRGLAQETQYF. The chain uses TRBV7-2 and TRBJ2-5, with a tentative D call TRBD2 (6 bases). The CDR3 runs to 14 residues. Germline loops: CDR1 SGHTA, CDR2 FQGNSA. V lost 6 bases, J lost 1 base, and 12 bases lay in between.

The gene calls are TRBV20-1 and TRBJ1-5; TRBD1 is a possible D gene (6 bases). The V gene's germline CDR1 is DFQATT and CDR2 SNEGSKA (reference sequence). There are 13 residues in the CDR3. With 6 bases removed from V and 5 bases from J, the gap between germline ends came to 14 bases. This chain's CDR3 is CSARGGSDQPQHF. The CDR3 nucleotides read TGCAGTGCCCGAGGGGGTTCCGATCAGCCCCAGCATTTT.

This CDR3 is CASSLRHQNTEAFF. CDR3 coding DNA: TGTGCCAGCAGTTTAAGGCACCAGAACACTGAAGCTTTCTTT. The gene calls are TRBV12-3 or TRBV12-4 and TRBJ1-1, with D hard to call. The CDR3 is made up of 14 amino acids. Trimming cost V 2 bases and J 1 base, with 8 bases left between them.

V gene TRBV5-1 combines with J gene TRBJ2-3; D perhaps matches TRBD2 (6 bases). Per the germline V gene, CDR1 is SGHRS and CDR2 is YFSETQ. V was trimmed by 4 bases and J by 2 bases, leaving 17 bases between them. There are 16 residues in the CDR3. The CDR3, as DNA: TGCGCCAGCAGCCTGGGACTCTTGCGGGCCACAGATACGCAGTATTTT. Translation: CASSLGLLRATDTQYF.

The rearrangement joins TRBV30 to TRBJ1-1; D possibly corresponds to TRBD1 (5 bases). The CDR3 consists of 14 residues. Between the trimmed V and J ends, which lost 5 bases and 0 bases, there was a span of 13 bases. Germline V gene lookup returns CDR1 GTSNPN and CDR2 SVGIG (reference sequence). CDR3 coding DNA: TGTGCCTGGGGGGACCCTAGAATGAACACTGAAGCTTTCTTT. Protein product: CAWGDPRMNTEAFF.

The genes are TRBV3-1 and TRBJ1-5; D unclear. The germline CDR1 and CDR2 sequences are LGHDT and YNNKEL (reference sequence). V was clipped by 4 bases and J by 1 base, with 8 bases between them. The CDR3 covers 14 residues. CDR3 amino acids: CASSPRGSNQPQHF. The CDR3 coding sequence is TGTGCCAGCAGCCCCCGAGGGAGCAATCAGCCCCAGCATTTT.

In its sample, this clonotype was seen a few times. The V gene is TRBV19, the J gene TRBJ2-3; either TRBD1 or TRBD2 may fit D (5 bases each). Trimming took 6 bases from V and 6 from J, leaving 19 bases between them. There are 15 residues in the CDR3. Per the germline V gene, CDR1 is LNHDA and CDR2 is SQIVND (reference sequence). Here the CDR3 reads CASSPSRDPRDTQYF. As DNA, the CDR3 is TGTGCCAGTAGCCCTTCCCGGGACCCACGGGATACGCAGTATTTT.

This clonotype was found a few times. This chain joins TRBV7-6 and TRBJ2-7; D remains unclear. Germline CDR1 reads SGHVS; CDR2 reads FNYEAQ. The length of the CDR3 is 13 residues. V was shortened by 5 bases and J by 6 bases, with 14 bases between the two germline ends. CDR3 sequence: CASSGDFVAEQYF. For the CDR3, the DNA is TGTGCCAGCAGCGGCGATTTTGTGGCCGAGCAGTACTTC.

This clonotype has a handful of counts. The chain links TRBV7-8 to TRBJ2-7, with TRBD1 as a possible D gene (6 bases). V lost 4 bases and J 1 base, leaving 8 bases between the germline ends. The CDR3 is made up of 13 amino acids. The germline V gene encodes CDR1 SGHVS and CDR2 FQNEAQ. In DNA, the CDR3 is TGTGCCAGCAGCTCCAGGGGATCCTACGAGCAGTACTTC. This gives the protein CASSSRGSYEQYF.

CDR3 DNA: TGTGCCAGCCAGTACCGGGACAGGGAGATTTTAGGCAATCAGCCCCAGCATTTT. This codes for CASQYRDREILGNQPQHF. The chain couples TRBV6-1 to TRBJ1-5, with TRBD1 matching over 9 bases. Losses at the gene ends were 8 bases for V and 2 bases for J; bases not matched to a gene: 16. CDR3 length: 18 amino acids. Germline lookup yields CDR1 MNHNS and CDR2 SASEGT.

This chain uses TRBV27 with TRBJ2-5; 8 positions agree with TRBD2. J was trimmed by 0 bases and V by 4 bases; bases with no gene match: 4. The CDR3 is 15 amino acids. Germline V CDR1 and CDR2: MNHEY, SMNVEV (reference sequence). CDR3 sequence: CASSYERGYQETQYF. CDR3 DNA sequence: TGTGCCAGCAGTTACGAGCGGGGGTACCAAGAGACCCAGTACTTC.

The chain links TRBV29-1 to TRBJ1-1, with D perhaps matching TRBD1 (6 bases). V was shortened by 7 bases and J by 5 bases, with 20 bases between the two germline ends. This CDR3 has 14 amino acids. Germline CDR1 is SQVTM and CDR2 is ANQGSEA. In DNA form, the CDR3 reads TGCAGCGCGGCTATGAGGGGGGTGGGTACTGAAGCTTTCTTT. Translating it yields CSAAMRGVGTEAFF.

J is TRBJ2-7 and V is TRBV5-1; D is unclear. CDR3 length equals 14 residues. The ends were cut back, 0 bases at V and 4 bases at J, with 11 bases in the middle. The V gene's germline CDR1 is SGHRS and CDR2 YFSETQ. The CDR3 sequence: CASSLEGLRYEQYF. Here the CDR3 DNA reads TGCGCCAGCAGCTTGGAAGGGCTGCGGTACGAGCAGTACTTC.

The chain recombines TRBV7-2 with TRBJ2-1; D is unresolved. In germline, CDR1 is SGHTA, CDR2 FQGNSA. This CDR3 is built from 16 residues. V was pared by 5 bases and J by 4 bases, with 18 bases between. CDR3 region: CASSPGWRPGYNEQFF. CDR3 coding DNA: TGTGCCAGCAGCCCCGGCTGGCGGCCCGGGTACAATGAGCAGTTCTTC.

V is TRBV19 and J is TRBJ2-1; D is perhaps TRBD2 (6 bases). This CDR3 contains 15 residues. From germline, CDR1 is LNHDA and CDR2 SQIVND (reference sequence). V gave up 5 bases and J gave up 8 bases, with 19 bases separating them. Written as DNA, the CDR3 is TGTGCCAGTAGTGCCGGGACTGGGCGAGTGGATGAGCAGTTCTTC. Encoded protein: CASSAGTGRVDEQFF.

The chain recombines TRBV10-3 with TRBJ1-2; D gene uncertain. Germline assignment: CDR1 ENHRY and CDR2 SYGVKD. The CDR3 contains 14 residues. V was cut by 3 bases and J by 5 bases, with 13 bases left in between. CDR3 loop: CAISEDSPWYGYTF. The CDR3 coding sequence is TGTGCCATCAGTGAAGACTCCCCGTGGTATGGCTACACCTTC.

The chain is built from TRBV3-1 and TRBJ2-1; a weak D match, TRBD1 (5 bases). Germline lookup yields CDR1 LGHDT and CDR2 YNNKEL (reference sequence). The V end lost 2 bases, the J end lost 6 bases, and 8 bases lay between the germline ends. The CDR3 is 13 residues long. CDR3 sequence (DNA): TGTGCCAGCAGCCAAACCAGGGTCAATGAGCAGTTCTTC. Protein: CASSQTRVNEQFF.

This chain connects TRBV6-2 or TRBV6-3 to TRBJ1-1; D unresolved. V shed 4 bases and J shed 2 bases, with 8 bases lying between them. The CDR3 contains 13 residues. The germline gives CDR1 MNHEY, CDR2 SVGEGT. The chain's CDR3 is CASSWTVNTEAFF. In DNA form, the CDR3 reads TGTGCCAGCAGTTGGACGGTTAACACTGAAGCTTTCTTT.

The rearrangement links TRBV18 to TRBJ1-1; weak D call: TRBD1 (5 bases). CDR3 length equals 15 residues. Trimming cost V 1 base and J 0 bases, with 9 bases left between them. Germline lookup yields CDR1 KGHSH and CDR2 LQKENI. The DNA for the CDR3 is TGTGCCAGCTCACCACTCGACAGTCTGAACACTGAAGCTTTCTTT. Protein product: CASSPLDSLNTEAFF.

As regards this clonotype: The junction does not match germline at one end; this may be a read error. The chain combines TRBV20-1 with TRBJ1-2; no reliable D call. The CDR3 is 14 residues long. Germline CDR1 reads DFQATT; CDR2 reads SNEGSKA (reference sequence). The CDR3 nucleotides read TGCAGTGCTAGGGACCAGGACCTGCTCTATAGCTACACCTTC. Translated: CSARDQDLLYSYTF.

The chain carries TRBV3-1 and TRBJ2-1, with D possibly being TRBD2 (5 bases). Germline-derived CDR1 and CDR2 are LGHDT and YNNKEL (reference sequence). V lost 5 bases and J lost 0, with 14 bases in between. This CDR3 is built from 16 residues. The CDR3, as DNA: TGTGCCAGCAGCTCCGCTAGCAGGAGCTCCTACAATGAGCAGTTCTTC. Its protein is CASSSASRSSYNEQFF.

The V gene is TRBV9, the J gene TRBJ1-2, with 10 bases aligning to TRBD1. The CDR3 has 15 amino acids. V shed 4 bases and J 8 bases; nucleotides not matched to a gene: 11. Germline values: CDR1 SGDLS, CDR2 YYNGEE. CDR3 sequence: CASSRVGDRGGGYTF. CDR3 nucleotides: TGTGCCAGCAGCAGGGTGGGGGACAGGGGCGGAGGCTACACCTTC. Full variable domain (outside the CDR3, taken from reference TRBV9 and TRBJ1-2): DSGVTQTPKHLITATGQRVTLRCSPRSGDLSVYWYQQSLDQGLQFLIQYYNGEERAKGNILERFSAQQFPDLHSELNLSSLELGDSALYFCASSRVGDRGGGYTFGSGTRLTVV.

The chain couples TRBV23-1 to TRBJ1-1; D perhaps matches TRBD1 (5 bases). TRBV23-1 counts as an open reading frame of uncertain function. V gave up 4 bases and J gave up 3 bases, with 18 bases separating them. The CDR3 is made up of 16 amino acids. CDR3 region: CASSPASGTWDTEAFF. CDR3 sequence (DNA): TGCGCCAGCAGTCCCGCTTCCGGGACCTGGGACACTGAAGCTTTCTTT.

V is TRBV2 and J is TRBJ1-2, with 9 bases lining up with TRBD1. The CDR3 contains 13 residues. Germline CDR1 is SNHLY and CDR2 is FYNNEI. J gave up 5 bases and V 8 bases, and 6 bases lay outside the gene matches. The CDR3 bases are TGTGCCAGCCCCGGGACAGGGTCATATGGCTACACCTTC. This sequence encodes CASPGTGSYGYTF.

About this clonotype: At one boundary the junction diverges from the germline segment, which might be a read error. This chain uses TRBV7-3 with TRBJ1-2; D remains unclear. Germline CDR1 is SGHTA and CDR2 is FQGTGA. This CDR3 spans 14 amino acids. The CDR3 DNA is TGTGTCAGCAGCTTAGGCGCAGCTAACTATGGCTACACCTTC. Translation gives CVSSLGAANYGYTF.

The chain couples TRBV4-3 to TRBJ1-6; 7 nucleotides match TRBD1. V lost 0 bases and J lost 7; bases outside the gene matches: 6. This CDR3 is 16 amino acids long. Germline assignment: CDR1 LGHNA and CDR2 YSLEER. CDR3 protein: CASSQDVGGGNSPLHF. As DNA, the CDR3 is TGCGCCAGCAGCCAAGACGTCGGAGGGGGCAATTCACCCCTCCACTTT.

V gene TRBV5-6 combines with J gene TRBJ2-1; TRBD1 matches at 7 bases. Germline V gene sequence: CDR1 SGHDT, CDR2 YYEEEE. The CDR3 is made up of 13 amino acids. J was trimmed by 6 bases and V by 1 base; bases with no gene match: 1. The CDR3 region is CASSLRGPNEQFF. CDR3 bases: TGTGCCAGCAGCTTGAGGGGGCCCAATGAGCAGTTCTTC. The full variable domain, its missing parts supplied by reference TRBV5-6 and TRBJ2-1, is DAGVTQSPTHLIKTRGQQVTLRCSPKSGHDTVSWYQQALGQGPQFIFQYYEEEERQRGNFPDRFSGHQFPNYSSELNVNALLLGDSALYLCASSLRGPNEQFFGPGTRLTVL.

The J gene is TRBJ2-5, the V gene TRBV20-1; D not certain. This CDR3 comprises 12 residues. Germline CDR1 reads DFQATT; CDR2 reads SNEGSKA (reference sequence). With 5 bases removed from V and 2 bases from J, the gap between germline ends came to 9 bases. CDR3 region: CSADGGQETQYF. The DNA of the CDR3 is TGCAGTGCTGATGGCGGTCAAGAGACCCAGTACTTC.